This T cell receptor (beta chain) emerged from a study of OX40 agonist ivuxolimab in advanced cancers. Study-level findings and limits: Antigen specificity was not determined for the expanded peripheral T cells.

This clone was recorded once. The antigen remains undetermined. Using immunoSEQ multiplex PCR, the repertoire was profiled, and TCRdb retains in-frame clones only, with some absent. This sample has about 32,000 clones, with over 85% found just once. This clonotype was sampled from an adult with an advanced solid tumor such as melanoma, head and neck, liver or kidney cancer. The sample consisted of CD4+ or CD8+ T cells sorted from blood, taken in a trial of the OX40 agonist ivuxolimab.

The CDR3 region is CATLGFETGVYEQYF. CDR3 sequence (DNA): TGTGCCACGCTTGGGTTTGAGACAGGGGTTTACGAGCAGTACTTC. The chain has TRBV6-1 and TRBJ2-7; 8 positions match TRBD1. Germline CDR1 reads MNHNS; CDR2 reads SASEGT. V shed 10 bases and J 4 bases; nucleotides not matched to a gene: 15. The CDR3 totals 15 residues.